This T cell receptor (beta chain) originates from a study of cytomegalovirus exposure and HLA in healthy donors. The method was immunoSEQ multiplex PCR; TCRdb's version includes in-frame clones alone and lacks a portion of them. Here the sample spans more than 150,000 clones, roughly 82% being singletons. Per germline, CDR1 LNHNV and CDR2 YYDKDF (reference sequence). V lost 5 bases and J lost 3; bases outside the gene matches: 12. This CDR3 is built from 16 residues. Overall study results and limits: Over 150 TCR beta chains were listed as cytomegalovirus-associated. Diagnosis of cytomegalovirus status made by the classifier reportedly showed high specificity and sensitivity.

About this clone itself: Its antigen is not known.

The specimen sequenced was PBMCs. The chain joins TRBV15 to TRBJ2-7; TRBD1 aligns across 8 bases. The clonotype was recovered from a man between 18 and 29 years old in good health and CMV-seropositive. CDR3 loop: CATSGIFGQGSYEQYF. CDR3 sequence (DNA): TGTGCCACCAGCGGGATTTTTGGACAGGGAAGCTACGAGCAGTACTTC.